The text below deals with one T cell receptor beta chain. Germline CDR1 and CDR2: SGHTA and FQGNSA. This CDR3 is 14 amino acids long. Trimming left V 5 bases short and J 2 bases short, with 12 bases between. This specimen belongs to a study of OX40 agonist ivuxolimab in advanced cancers. At the level of the study: An anti-OX40 (CD134) antibody with agonistic activity, ivuxolimab, was administered to patients.

Repertoires were generated with immunoSEQ multiplex PCR, while TCRdb's copy carries only in-frame clones and drops some. The data contain around 60,000 clones, roughly 84% of them singletons. Individuals having autoimmune disease history or systemic immunosuppression were not enrolled. This material consisted of CD4+ or CD8+ T cells sorted from blood, taken in a trial of the OX40 agonist ivuxolimab. The source of this sequence is an adult with an advanced solid tumor such as melanoma, head and neck, liver or kidney cancer. The chain has TRBV7-2 and TRBJ2-5; D might be TRBD2 (7 bases). The chain's CDR3 is CASSRRGGQETQYF. In DNA form, the CDR3 reads TGTGCCAGCAGCCGGAGGGGGGGGCAAGAGACCCAGTACTTC.